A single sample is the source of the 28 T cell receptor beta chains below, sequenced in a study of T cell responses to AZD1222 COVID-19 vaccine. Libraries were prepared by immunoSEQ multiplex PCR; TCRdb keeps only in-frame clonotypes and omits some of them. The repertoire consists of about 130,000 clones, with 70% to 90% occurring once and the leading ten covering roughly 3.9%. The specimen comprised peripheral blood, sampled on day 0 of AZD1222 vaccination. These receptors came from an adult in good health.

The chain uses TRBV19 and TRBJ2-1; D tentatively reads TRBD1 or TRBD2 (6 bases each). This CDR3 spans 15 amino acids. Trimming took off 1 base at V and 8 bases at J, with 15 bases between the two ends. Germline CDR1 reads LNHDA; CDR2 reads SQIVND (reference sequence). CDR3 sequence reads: CASSIAGAGVDEQFF. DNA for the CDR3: TGTGCCAGTAGTATAGCGGGAGCAGGGGTAGATGAGCAGTTCTTC.

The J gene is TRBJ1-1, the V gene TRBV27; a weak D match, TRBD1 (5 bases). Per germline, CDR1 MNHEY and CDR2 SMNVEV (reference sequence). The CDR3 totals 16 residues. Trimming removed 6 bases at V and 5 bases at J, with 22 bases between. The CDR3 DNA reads TGTGCCAGCAGGGTGGGACGGACCCCGAGTGTAACTGAAGCTTTCTTT. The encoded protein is CASRVGRTPSVTEAFF.

The CDR3 region is CASSKRGKGGGKGYTF. The CDR3 DNA reads TGTGCCAGCAGCAAACGGGGCAAAGGTGGGGGGAAGGGCTACACCTTC. V is TRBV21-1 and J is TRBJ1-2. TRBV21-1 corresponds to a pseudogene. The CDR3 has 16 residues.

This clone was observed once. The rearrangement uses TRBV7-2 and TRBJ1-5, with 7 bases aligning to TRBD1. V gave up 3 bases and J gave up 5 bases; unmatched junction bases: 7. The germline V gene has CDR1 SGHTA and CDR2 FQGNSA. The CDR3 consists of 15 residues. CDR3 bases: TGTGCCAGCAGCTTCAACAGGGGAGTCGATCAGCCCCAGCATTTT. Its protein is CASSFNRGVDQPQHF.

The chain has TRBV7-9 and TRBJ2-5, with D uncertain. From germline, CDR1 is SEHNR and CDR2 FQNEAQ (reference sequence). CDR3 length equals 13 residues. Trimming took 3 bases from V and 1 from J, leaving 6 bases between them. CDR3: CASSLYPQETQYF. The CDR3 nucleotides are TGTGCCAGCAGCTTGTATCCCCAAGAGACCCAGTACTTC.

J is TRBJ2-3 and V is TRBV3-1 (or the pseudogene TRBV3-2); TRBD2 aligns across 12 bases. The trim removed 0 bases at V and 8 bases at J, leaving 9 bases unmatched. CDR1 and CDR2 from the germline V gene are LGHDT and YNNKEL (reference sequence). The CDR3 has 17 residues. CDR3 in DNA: TGTGCCAGCAGCCAAGATCGCGCTAGCGGGAGGGCTCGTACGCAGTATTTT. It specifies CASSQDRASGRARTQYF.

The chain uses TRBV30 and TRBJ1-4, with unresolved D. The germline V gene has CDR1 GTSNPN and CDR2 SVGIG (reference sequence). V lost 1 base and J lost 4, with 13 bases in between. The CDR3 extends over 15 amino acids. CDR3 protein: CAWSAHEGFNEKLFF. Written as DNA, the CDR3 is TGTGCCTGGAGTGCCCACGAGGGATTTAATGAAAAACTGTTTTTT. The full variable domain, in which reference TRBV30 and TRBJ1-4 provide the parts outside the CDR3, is SQTIHQWPATLVQPVGSPLSLECTVEGTSNPNLYWYRQAAGRGLQLLFYSVGIGQISSEVPQNLSASRPQDRQFILSSKKLLLSDSGFYLCAWSAHEGFNEKLFFGSGTQLSVL.

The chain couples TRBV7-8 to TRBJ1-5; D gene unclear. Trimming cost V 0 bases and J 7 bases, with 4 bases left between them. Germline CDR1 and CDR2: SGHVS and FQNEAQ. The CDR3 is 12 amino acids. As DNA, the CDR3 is TGTGCCAGCAGCTTAGCAAGGCAGCCCCAGCATTTT. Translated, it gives CASSLARQPQHF.

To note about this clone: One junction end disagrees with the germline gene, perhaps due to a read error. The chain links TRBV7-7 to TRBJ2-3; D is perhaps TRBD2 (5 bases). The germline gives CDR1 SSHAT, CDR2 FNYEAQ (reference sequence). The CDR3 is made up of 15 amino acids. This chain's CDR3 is CASSSGLASGDTQYF. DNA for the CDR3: TGTGCTAGCAGCTCCGGACTGGCCTCGGGTGATACGCAGTATTTT.

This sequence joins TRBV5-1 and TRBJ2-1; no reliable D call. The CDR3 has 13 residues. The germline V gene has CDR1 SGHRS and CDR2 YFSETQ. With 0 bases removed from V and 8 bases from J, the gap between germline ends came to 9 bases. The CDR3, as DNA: TGCGCCAGCAGCTTGGCCCGGGCAGATGAGCAGTTCTTC. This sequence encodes CASSLARADEQFF.

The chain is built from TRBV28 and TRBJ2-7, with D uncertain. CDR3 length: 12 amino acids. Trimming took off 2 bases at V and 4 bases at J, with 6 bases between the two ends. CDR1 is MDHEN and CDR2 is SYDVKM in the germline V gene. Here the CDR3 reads CASSLGIYEQYF. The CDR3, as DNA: TGTGCCAGCAGTTTAGGGATTTACGAGCAGTACTTC.

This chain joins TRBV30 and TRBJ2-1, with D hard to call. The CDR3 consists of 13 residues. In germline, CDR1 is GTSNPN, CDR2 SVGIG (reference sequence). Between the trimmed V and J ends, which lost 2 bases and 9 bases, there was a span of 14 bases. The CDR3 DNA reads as TGTGCCTGGAGTTGGGTCACTGGTGGTGAGCAGTTCTTC. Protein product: CAWSWVTGGEQFF.

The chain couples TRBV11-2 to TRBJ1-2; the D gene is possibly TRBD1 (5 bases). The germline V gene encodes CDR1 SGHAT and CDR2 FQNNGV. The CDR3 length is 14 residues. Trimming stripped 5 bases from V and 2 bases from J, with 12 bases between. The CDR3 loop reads CASSQNKGNYGYTF. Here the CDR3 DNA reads TGTGCCAGCAGCCAAAACAAGGGGAACTATGGCTACACCTTC.

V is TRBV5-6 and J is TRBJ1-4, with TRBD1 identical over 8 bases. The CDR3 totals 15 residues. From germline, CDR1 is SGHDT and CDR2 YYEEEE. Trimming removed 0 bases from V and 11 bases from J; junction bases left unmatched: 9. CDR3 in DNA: TGTGCCAGCAGCTTGGCAGGACAGGGAAGGGAGAAACTGTTTTTT. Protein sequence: CASSLAGQGREKLFF. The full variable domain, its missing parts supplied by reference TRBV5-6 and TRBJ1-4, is DAGVTQSPTHLIKTRGQQVTLRCSPKSGHDTVSWYQQALGQGPQFIFQYYEEEERQRGNFPDRFSGHQFPNYSSELNVNALLLGDSALYLCASSLAGQGREKLFFGSGTQLSVL.

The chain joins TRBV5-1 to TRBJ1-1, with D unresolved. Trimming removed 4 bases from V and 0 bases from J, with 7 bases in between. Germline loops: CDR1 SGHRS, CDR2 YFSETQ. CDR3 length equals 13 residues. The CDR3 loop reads CASSTALNTEAFF. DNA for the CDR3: TGCGCCAGCAGCACAGCGCTGAACACTGAAGCTTTCTTT.

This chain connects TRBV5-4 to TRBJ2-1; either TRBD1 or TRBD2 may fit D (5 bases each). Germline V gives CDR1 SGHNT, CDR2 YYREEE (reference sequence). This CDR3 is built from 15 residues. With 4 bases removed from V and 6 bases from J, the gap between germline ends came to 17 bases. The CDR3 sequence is CASSPAAGSSNEQFF. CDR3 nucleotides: TGTGCCAGCAGCCCAGCGGCAGGGAGTTCCAATGAGCAGTTCTTC.

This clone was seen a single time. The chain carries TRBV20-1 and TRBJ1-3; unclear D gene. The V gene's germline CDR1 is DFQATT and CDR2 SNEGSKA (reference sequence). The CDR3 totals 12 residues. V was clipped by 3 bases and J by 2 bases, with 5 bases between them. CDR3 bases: TGCAGTGCTAGTAGTACTGGAAACACCATATATTTT. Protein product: CSASSTGNTIYF.

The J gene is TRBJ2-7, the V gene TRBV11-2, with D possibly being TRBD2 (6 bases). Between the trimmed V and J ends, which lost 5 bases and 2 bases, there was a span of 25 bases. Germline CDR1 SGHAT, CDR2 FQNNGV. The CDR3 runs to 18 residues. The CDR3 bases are TGTGCCAGCAGCCCTCTGGGACTCAAAAACCCTCGGACCTACGAGCAGTACTTC. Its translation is CASSPLGLKNPRTYEQYF.

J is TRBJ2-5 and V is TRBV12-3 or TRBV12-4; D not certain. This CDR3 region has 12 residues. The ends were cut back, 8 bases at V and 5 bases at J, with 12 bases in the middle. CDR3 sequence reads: CASSRPSETQYF. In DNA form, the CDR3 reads TGTGCCAGCTCCCGCCCTTCTGAGACCCAGTACTTC.

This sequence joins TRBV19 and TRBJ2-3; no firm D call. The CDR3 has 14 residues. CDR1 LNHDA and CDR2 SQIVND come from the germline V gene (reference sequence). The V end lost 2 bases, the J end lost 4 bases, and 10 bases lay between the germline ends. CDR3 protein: CASSITLLSDTQYF. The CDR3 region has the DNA TGTGCCAGTAGTATAACCTTACTCTCAGATACGCAGTATTTT.

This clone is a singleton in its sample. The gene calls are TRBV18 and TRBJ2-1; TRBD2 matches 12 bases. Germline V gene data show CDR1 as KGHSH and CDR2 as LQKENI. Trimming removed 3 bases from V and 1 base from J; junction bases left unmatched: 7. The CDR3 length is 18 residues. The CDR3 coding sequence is TGTGCCAGCTCACCCTGGACTAGCGGGGTTGGTTCCTACAATGAGCAGTTCTTC. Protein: CASSPWTSGVGSYNEQFF. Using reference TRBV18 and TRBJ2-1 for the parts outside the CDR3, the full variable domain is NAGVMQNPRHLVRRRGQEARLRCSPMKGHSHVYWYRQLPEEGLKFMVYLQKENIIDESGMPKERFSAEFPKEGPSILRIQQVVRGDSAAYFCASSPWTSGVGSYNEQFFGPGTRLTVL.

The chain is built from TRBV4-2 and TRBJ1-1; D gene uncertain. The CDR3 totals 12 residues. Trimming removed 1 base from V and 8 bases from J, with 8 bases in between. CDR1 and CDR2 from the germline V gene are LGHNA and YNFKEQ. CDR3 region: CASSQGRAEAFF. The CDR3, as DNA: TGTGCCAGCAGCCAAGGAAGGGCCGAAGCTTTCTTT.

CDR3 amino acids: CASSPAGTKNYGYTF. The CDR3 nucleotides read TGTGCCAGCAGCCCCGCCGGGACAAAAAACTATGGCTACACCTTC. This rearrangement joins TRBV28 to TRBJ1-2, with D perhaps matching TRBD1 (6 bases). The V gene's germline CDR1 is MDHEN and CDR2 SYDVKM. The ends were cut back, 6 bases at V and 2 bases at J, with 16 bases in the middle. This CDR3 comprises 15 residues.

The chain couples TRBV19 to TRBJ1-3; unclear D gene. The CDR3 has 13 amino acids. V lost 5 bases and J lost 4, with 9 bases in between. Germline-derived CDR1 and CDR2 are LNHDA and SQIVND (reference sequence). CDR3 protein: CASSWSAGNTIYF. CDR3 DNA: TGTGCCAGTAGTTGGTCAGCGGGAAACACCATATATTTT.

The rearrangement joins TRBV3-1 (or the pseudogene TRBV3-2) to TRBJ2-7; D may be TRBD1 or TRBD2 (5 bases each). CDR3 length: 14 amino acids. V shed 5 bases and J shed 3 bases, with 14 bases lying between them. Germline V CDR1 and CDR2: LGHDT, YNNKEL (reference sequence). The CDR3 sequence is CASSVPGRSYEQYF. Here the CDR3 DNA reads TGTGCCAGCAGCGTCCCGGGACGGAGCTACGAGCAGTACTTC.

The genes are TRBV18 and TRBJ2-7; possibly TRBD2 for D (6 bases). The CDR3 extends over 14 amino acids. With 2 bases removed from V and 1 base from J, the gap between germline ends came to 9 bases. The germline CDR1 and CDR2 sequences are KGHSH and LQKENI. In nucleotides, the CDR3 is TGTGCCAGCTCACCAAGGGAGGAGTCCTACGAGCAGTACTTC. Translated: CASSPREESYEQYF.

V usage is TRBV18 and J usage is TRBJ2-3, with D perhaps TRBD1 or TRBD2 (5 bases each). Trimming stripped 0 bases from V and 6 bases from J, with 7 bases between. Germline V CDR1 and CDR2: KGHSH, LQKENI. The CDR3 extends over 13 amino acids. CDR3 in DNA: TGTGCCAGCTCACCACCGGGGGAGGATACGCAGTATTTT. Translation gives CASSPPGEDTQYF.

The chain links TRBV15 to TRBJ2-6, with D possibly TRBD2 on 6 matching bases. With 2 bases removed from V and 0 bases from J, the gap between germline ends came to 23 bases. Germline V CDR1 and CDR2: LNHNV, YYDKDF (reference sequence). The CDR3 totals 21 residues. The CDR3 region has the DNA TGTGCCACCAGCAGATCATTAGGGCTGCAGGGAGGAATCTCTGGGGCCAACGTCCTGACTTTC. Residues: CATSRSLGLQGGISGANVLTF.